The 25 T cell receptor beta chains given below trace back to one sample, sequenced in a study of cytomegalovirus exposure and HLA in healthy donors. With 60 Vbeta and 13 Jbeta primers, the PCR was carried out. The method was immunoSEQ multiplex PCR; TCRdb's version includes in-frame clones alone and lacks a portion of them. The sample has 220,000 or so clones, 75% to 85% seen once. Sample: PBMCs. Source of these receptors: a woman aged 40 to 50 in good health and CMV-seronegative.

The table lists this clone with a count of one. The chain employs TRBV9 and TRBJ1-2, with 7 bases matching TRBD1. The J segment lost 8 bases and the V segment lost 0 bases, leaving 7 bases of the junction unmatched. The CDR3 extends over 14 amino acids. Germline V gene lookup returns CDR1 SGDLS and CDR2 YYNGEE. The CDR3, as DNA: TGTGCCAGCAGCGTAGCTCGTCAGGGGGACGGCTACACCTTC. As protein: CASSVARQGDGYTF.

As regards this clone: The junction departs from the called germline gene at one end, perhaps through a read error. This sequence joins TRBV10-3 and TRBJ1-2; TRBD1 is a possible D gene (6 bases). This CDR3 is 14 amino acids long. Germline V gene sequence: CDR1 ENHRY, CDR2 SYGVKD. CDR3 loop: CAISGTKPGHLISF. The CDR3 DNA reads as TGTGCCATCAGTGGAACAAAGCCGGGACATTTAATAAGCTTC.

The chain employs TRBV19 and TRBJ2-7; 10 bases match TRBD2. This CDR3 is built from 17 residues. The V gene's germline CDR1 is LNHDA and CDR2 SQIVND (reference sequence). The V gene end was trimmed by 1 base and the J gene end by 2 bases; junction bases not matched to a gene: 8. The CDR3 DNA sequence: TGTGCCAGTAGTATAGCGATAGCGGGAGGATCGACCTACGAGCAGTACTTC. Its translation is CASSIAIAGGSTYEQYF.

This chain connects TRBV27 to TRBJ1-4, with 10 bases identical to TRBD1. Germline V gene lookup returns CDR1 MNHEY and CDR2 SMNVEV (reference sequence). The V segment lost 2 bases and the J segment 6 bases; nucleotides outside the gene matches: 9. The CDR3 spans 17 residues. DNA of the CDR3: TGTGCCAGCAGTTTAGGGGGACAGGGGCTCCTAGATGAAAAACTGTTTTTT. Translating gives CASSLGGQGLLDEKLFF.

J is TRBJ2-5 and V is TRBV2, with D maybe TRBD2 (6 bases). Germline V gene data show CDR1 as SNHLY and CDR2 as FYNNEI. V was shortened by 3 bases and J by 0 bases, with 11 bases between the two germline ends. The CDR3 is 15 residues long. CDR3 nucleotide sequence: TGTGCCAGCAGTGAGCGCGGGGACCACCAAGAGACCCAGTACTTC. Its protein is CASSERGDHQETQYF.

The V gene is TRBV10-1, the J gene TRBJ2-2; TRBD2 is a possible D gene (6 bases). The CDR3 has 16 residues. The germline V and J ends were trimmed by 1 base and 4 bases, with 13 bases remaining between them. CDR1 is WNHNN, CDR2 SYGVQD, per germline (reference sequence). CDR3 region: CASSEYTGVATGELFF. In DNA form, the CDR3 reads TGCGCCAGCAGTGAGTATACGGGAGTGGCCACCGGGGAGCTGTTTTTT.

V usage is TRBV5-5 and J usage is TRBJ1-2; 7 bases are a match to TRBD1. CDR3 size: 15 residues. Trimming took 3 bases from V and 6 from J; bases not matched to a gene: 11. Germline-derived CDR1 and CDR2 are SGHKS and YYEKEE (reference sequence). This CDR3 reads CASSYQQGLLDGYTF. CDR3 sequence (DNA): TGTGCCAGCAGCTATCAACAGGGGTTGTTGGATGGCTACACCTTC.

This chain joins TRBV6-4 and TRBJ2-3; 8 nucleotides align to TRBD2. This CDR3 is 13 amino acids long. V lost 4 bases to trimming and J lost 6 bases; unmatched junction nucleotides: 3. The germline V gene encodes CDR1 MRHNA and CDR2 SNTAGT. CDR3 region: CASSAGGLDTQYF. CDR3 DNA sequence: TGTGCCAGCAGTGCGGGGGGGTTGGATACGCAGTATTTT.

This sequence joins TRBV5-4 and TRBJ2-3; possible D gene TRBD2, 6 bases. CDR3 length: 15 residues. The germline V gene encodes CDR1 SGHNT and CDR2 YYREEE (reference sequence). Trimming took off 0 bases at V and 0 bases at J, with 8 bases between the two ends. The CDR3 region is CASSLGLASTDTQYF. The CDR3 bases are TGTGCCAGCAGCTTGGGGCTAGCGAGCACAGATACGCAGTATTTT.

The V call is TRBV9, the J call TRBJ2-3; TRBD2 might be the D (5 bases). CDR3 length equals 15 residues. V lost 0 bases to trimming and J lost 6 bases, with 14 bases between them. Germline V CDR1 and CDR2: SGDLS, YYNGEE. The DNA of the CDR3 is TGTGCCAGCAGCGTAGAGGTCACCAGAGGGGATACGCAGTATTTT. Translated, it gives CASSVEVTRGDTQYF.

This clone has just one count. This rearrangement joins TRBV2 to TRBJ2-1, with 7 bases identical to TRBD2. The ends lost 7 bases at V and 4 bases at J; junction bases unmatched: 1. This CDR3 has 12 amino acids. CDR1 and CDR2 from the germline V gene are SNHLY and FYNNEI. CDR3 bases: TGTGCCAGCACTAGCGGTTACAATGAGCAGTTCTTC. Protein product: CASTSGYNEQFF. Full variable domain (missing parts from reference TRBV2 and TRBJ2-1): EPEVTQTPSHQVTQMGQEVILRCVPISNHLYFYWYRQILGQKVEFLVSFYNNEISEKSEIFDDQFSVERPDGSNFTLKIRSTKLEDSAMYFCASTSGYNEQFFGPGTRLTVL.

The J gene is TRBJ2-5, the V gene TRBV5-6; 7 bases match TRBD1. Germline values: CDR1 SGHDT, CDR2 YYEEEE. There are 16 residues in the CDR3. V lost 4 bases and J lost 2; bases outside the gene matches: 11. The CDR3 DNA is TGTGCCAGCAGCCAATGGACAGGCCTAATACAAGAGACCCAGTACTTC. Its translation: CASSQWTGLIQETQYF.

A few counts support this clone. DNA for the CDR3: TGTGCCAGCAGCTTGGGGGGCAGGGAGCAGTTCTTC. Protein: CASSLGGREQFF. The chain is built from TRBV5-6 and TRBJ2-1, with a weak D call TRBD1 (5 bases). CDR1 is SGHDT, CDR2 YYEEEE, per germline. The CDR3 has 12 residues. Between the trimmed V and J ends, which lost 0 bases and 10 bases, there was a span of 8 bases.

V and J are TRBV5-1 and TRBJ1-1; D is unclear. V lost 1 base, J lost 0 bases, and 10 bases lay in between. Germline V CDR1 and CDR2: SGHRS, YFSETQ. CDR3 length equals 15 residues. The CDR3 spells CASSLSVRLNTEAFF. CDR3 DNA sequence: TGCGCCAGCAGCTTGTCAGTCAGGCTGAACACTGAAGCTTTCTTT.

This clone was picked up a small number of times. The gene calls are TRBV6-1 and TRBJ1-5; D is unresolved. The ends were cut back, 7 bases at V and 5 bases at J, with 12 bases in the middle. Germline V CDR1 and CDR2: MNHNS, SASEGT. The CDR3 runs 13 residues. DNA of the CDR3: TGTGCCAGCAAGGAGCGGTTTCATCAGCCCCAGCATTTT. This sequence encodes CASKERFHQPQHF.

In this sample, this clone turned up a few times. The CDR3 sequence: CSVRTGPNIQYF. The CDR3 bases are TGCAGCGTTAGGACAGGGCCAAACATTCAGTACTTC. The rearrangement joins TRBV29-1 to TRBJ2-4, with TRBD1 matching over 8 bases. Germline V gene lookup returns CDR1 SQVTM and CDR2 ANQGSEA. CDR3 size: 12 residues. V was clipped by 5 bases and J by 6 bases; unmatched bases: 3.

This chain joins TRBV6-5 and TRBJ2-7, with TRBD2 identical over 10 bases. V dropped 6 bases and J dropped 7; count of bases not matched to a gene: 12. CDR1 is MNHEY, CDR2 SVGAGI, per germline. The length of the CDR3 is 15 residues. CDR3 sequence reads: CASSQGLAGVNEQYF. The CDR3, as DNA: TGTGCCAGCAGCCAGGGGCTAGCGGGGGTGAATGAGCAGTACTTC.

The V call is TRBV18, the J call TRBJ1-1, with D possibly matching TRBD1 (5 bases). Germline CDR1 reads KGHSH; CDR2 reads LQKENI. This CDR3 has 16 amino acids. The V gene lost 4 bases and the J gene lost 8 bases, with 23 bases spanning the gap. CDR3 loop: CASSLGFRDYQGEAFF. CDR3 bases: TGTGCCAGCTCACTTGGATTTCGGGACTACCAGGGAGAAGCTTTCTTT.

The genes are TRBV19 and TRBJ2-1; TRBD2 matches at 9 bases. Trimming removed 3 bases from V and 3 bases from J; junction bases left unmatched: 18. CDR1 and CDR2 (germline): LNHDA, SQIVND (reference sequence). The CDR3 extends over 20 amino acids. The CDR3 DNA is TGTGCCAGTAGTATGCTTTACCCCCTCCTAGCGGGATGGATCTACAATGAGCAGTTCTTC. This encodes CASSMLYPLLAGWIYNEQFF.

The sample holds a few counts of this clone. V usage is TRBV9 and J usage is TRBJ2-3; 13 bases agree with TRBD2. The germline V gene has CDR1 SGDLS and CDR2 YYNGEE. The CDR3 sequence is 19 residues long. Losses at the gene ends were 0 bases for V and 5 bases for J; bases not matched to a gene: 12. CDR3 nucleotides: TGTGCCAGCAGCGTAGGAAGGGAGACTAGCGGGAGGATCGTAGATACGCAGTATTTT. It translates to CASSVGRETSGRIVDTQYF.

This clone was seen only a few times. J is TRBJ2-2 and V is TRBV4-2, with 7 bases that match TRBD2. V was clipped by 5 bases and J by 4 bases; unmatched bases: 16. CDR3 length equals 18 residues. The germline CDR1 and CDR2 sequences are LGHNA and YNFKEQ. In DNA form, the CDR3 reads TGTGCCAGCAGCGATACTGCGGCGGGAGCGACCATCACCGGGGAGCTGTTTTTT. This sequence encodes CASSDTAAGATITGELFF.

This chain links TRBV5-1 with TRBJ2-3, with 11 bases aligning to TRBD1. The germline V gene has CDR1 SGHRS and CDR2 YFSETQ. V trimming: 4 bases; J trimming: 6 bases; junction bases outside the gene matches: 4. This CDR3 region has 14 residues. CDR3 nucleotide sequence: TGCGCCAGCAGCCCGGACAGGGGGCAGGATACGCAGTATTTT. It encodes CASSPDRGQDTQYF.

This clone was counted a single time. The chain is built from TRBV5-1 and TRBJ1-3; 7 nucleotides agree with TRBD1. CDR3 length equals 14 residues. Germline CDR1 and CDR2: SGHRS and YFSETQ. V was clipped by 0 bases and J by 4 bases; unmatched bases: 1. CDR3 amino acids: CASSLAGQGNTIYF. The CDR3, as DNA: TGCGCCAGCAGCTTGGCGGGACAGGGAAACACCATATATTTT.

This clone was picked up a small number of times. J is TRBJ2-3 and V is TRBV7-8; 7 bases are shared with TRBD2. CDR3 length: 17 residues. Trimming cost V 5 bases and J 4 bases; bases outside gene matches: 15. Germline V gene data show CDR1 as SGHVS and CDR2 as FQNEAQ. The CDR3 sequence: CASSPRLAFSFPDTQYF. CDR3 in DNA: TGTGCCAGCAGCCCCCGACTAGCTTTTAGTTTCCCAGATACGCAGTATTTT. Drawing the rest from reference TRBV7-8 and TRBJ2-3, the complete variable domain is GAGVSQSPRYKVAKRGQDVALRCDPISGHVSLFWYQQALGQGPEFLTYFQNEAQLDKSGLPSDRFFAERPEGSVSTLKIQRTQQEDSAVYLCASSPRLAFSFPDTQYFGPGTRLTVL.

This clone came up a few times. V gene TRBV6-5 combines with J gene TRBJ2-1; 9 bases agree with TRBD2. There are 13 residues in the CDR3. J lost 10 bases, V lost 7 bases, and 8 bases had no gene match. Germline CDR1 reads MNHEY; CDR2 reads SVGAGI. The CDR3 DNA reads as TGTGCCAGCAAGGCGGGAGGGCCTAGAGAGCAGTTCTTC. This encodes CASKAGGPREQFF.